The TCR beta chain described here comes from a study of blood T cell repertoires in COVID-19. Across the whole study: The United States, Italy and Spain supplied acute and convalescent COVID-19 samples. PBMCs, B-cell-depleted T cells, or T cells were the source of the cDNA or gDNA that made up the material.

Germline V gene sequence: CDR1 MNHNS, CDR2 SASEGT. The CDR3 runs to 13 residues. V was trimmed by 1 base and J by 13 bases, leaving 14 bases between them. Source study methods: The assay estimated nucleated cells by amplifying reference gene primers. Measured with immunoSEQ multiplex PCR; TCRdb has only the in-frame clones, and not every one. V, J and clone size reflect that table, while D and trimming were determined from the DNA. Found here are approximately 130,000 clones, around 88% of them singletons; the top ten hold around 17%. This TCR came from a woman between 50 and 59 years old who had recovered from COVID-19. This chain connects TRBV6-1 to TRBJ2-1, with a tentative D call TRBD1 (6 bases). Material for sequencing was peripheral blood. CDR3 protein: CASSEGTRGHQFF. CDR3 nucleotides: TGTGCCAGCAGTGAAGGGACCCGGGGACACCAGTTCTTC.